This T cell receptor beta chain stems from a study of shared clonotypes between healthy human individuals. Study at large: The plates for each donor numbered three CD4 naive, three CD4 memory, two CD8 naive and one CD8 memory.

In germline, CDR1 is SGDLS, CDR2 YYNGEE. The CDR3 totals 14 residues. Deletions cut 3 bases from V and 2 bases from J, with 11 bases between. An assay was performed, and its level was deep. Libraries were prepared by immunoSEQ multiplex PCR; TCRdb keeps only in-frame clonotypes and omits some of them. The repertoire holds around 2.3 million clones, approximately 96% seen once, with around 0.13% in the top ten. Investigators divided CD4+ cells into CD45RA+ naive and CD45RA-negative memory subsets. This receptor was taken from a man aged 18 to 35 in good health. Input material: naive CD4+ T cells sorted from blood. Subset in this sample: CD45RA+ positively selected. The gene calls are TRBV9 and TRBJ1-1; D possibly corresponds to TRBD1 (5 bases). For the CDR3, the DNA is TGTGCCAGCAGCGGCACCGGGACTAACACTGAAGCTTTCTTT. Residues: CASSGTGTNTEAFF.